Listed here is a single TCR beta chain. Its target is not known. UMIs and a universal primer site were added when TCR cDNA was made by 5'RACE template switching. TCRdb called the 5' RACE reads again in MiXCR, with one record for every CDR3 protein. Found here are 250,000 to 350,000 distinct CDR3 sequences, around 7% of them singletons; the top ten hold roughly a sixth. This CDR3 has 15 residues. Trimming removed 0 bases at V and 0 bases at J, with 10 bases between. CDR1 is SGHRS, CDR2 YFSETQ, per germline. This sample is drawn from a study of T cells after yellow fever vaccination. Findings and limits, study-wide: Clonotypes found in both CD4 and CD8 compartments made up a small share. Re-detected after boosting: most primary clones, more than 95% of CD4 and about 85% of CD8.

The clonotype was recovered from a man in his late teens or twenties who received the YFV17D yellow fever vaccine. The sample here was PBMCs, taken about 49 days after the first yellow fever vaccination. The gene calls are TRBV5-1 and TRBJ2-7, with a possible D match to TRBD2 (5 bases). CDR3 nucleotide sequence: TGCGCCAGCAGCTTGGCGCCGGGGAGCTCCTACGAGCAGTACTTC. It translates to CASSLAPGSSYEQYF.